This TCR beta chain was documented in a study of response to subunit inactivated influenza vaccine. Study-level findings and limits: The authors suggested that few new T cells are recruited per seasonal influenza vaccination.

About this clonotype itself: Its antigen is as yet unknown.

TCRdb re-called the RT-PCR reads through MiXCR, storing one row per CDR3 protein. The profile shows 650,000 to 800,000 distinct CDR3 sequences, about 14% of them singletons. Germline V lookup: CDR1 SQVTM, CDR2 ANQGSEA. The CDR3 spans 12 residues. V was cut by 6 bases and J by 1 base, with 6 bases left in between. The clonotype originates from a middle-aged man who received an inactivated influenza vaccine. The rearrangement joins TRBV29-1 to TRBJ2-2; D is undetermined. The sample was PBMCs from blood, taken 14 days before vaccination. CDR3 DNA: TGCAGCGTCGAACTGAACACCGGGGAGCTGTTTTTT. Its translation is CSVELNTGELFF.